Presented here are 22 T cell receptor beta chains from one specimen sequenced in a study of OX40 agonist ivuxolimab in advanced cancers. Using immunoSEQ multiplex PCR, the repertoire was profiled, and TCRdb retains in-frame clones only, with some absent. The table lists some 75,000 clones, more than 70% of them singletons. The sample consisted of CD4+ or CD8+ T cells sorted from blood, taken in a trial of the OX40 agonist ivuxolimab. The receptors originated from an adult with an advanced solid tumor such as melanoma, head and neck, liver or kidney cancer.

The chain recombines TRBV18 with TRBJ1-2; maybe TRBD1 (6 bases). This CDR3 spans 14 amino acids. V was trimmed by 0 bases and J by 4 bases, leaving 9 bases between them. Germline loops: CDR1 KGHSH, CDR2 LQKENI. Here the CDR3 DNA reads TGTGCCAGCTCACCACCGGGGGACACCTATGGCTACACCTTC. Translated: CASSPPGDTYGYTF. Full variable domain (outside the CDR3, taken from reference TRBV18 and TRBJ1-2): NAGVMQNPRHLVRRRGQEARLRCSPMKGHSHVYWYRQLPEEGLKFMVYLQKENIIDESGMPKERFSAEFPKEGPSILRIQQVVRGDSAAYFCASSPPGDTYGYTFGSGTRLTVV.

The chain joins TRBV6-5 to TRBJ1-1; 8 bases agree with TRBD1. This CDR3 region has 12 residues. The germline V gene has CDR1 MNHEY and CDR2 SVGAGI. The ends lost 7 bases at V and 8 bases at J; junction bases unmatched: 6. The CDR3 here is CASNHRDREAFF. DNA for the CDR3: TGTGCCAGCAACCACCGGGACAGGGAAGCTTTCTTT.

CDR3 coding DNA: TGTGCCAGCAGCCCCGCGAGGGGCAGGGAGAACGAAAAACTGTTTTTT. It codes for CASSPARGRENEKLFF. The chain employs TRBV27 and TRBJ1-4, with a tentative D call TRBD1 (5 bases). CDR1 and CDR2 from the germline V gene are MNHEY and SMNVEV (reference sequence). The CDR3 is made up of 16 amino acids. Trimming took 6 bases from V and 8 from J, leaving 22 bases between them.

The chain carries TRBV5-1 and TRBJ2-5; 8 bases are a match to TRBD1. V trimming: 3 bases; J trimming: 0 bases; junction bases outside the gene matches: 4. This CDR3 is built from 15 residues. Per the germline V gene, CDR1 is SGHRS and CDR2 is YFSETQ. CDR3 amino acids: CASSWQDRDQETQYF. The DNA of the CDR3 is TGCGCCAGCAGCTGGCAGGACAGGGACCAAGAGACCCAGTACTTC.

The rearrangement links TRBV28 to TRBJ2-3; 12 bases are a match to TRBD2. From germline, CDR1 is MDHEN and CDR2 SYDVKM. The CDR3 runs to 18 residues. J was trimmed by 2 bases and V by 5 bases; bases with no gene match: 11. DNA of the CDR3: TGTGCCAGCAGTGGTCTAGCGGGGGGGCCGGGCTACACAGATACGCAGTATTTT. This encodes CASSGLAGGPGYTDTQYF.

The CDR3 nucleotides are TGCAGCGTTGATCAGACAGGCCTGAACACTGAAGCTTTCTTT. Its protein is CSVDQTGLNTEAFF. The chain is built from TRBV29-1 and TRBJ1-1, with TRBD1 as a possible D gene (6 bases). The V end was cut by 3 bases, the J end by 0 bases, with 11 bases between. The CDR3 has 14 residues. Germline V gives CDR1 SQVTM, CDR2 ANQGSEA.

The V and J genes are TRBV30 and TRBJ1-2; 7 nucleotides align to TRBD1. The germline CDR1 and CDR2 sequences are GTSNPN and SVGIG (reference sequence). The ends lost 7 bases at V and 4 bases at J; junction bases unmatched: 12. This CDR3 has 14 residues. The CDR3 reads CASQGGTLGYGYTF. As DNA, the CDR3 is TGTGCCTCCCAGGGGGGGACCTTAGGCTATGGCTACACCTTC.

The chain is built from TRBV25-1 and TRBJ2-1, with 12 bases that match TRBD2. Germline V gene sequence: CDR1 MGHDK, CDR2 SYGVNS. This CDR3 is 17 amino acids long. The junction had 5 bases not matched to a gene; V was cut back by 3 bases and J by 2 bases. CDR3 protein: CASSDPSGGATYNEQFF. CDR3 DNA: TGTGCCAGCAGTGACCCTAGCGGGGGGGCGACCTACAATGAGCAGTTCTTC. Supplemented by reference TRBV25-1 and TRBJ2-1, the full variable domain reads EADIYQTPRYLVIGTGKKITLECSQTMGHDKMYWYQQDPGMELHLIHYSYGVNSTEKGDLSSESTVSRIRTEHFPLTLESARPSHTSQYLCASSDPSGGATYNEQFFGPGTRLTVL.

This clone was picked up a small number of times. The chain's CDR3 is CASSIWATGGNQPQHF. The CDR3 bases are TGTGCCAGTAGTATCTGGGCAACAGGGGGCAATCAGCCCCAGCATTTT. This rearrangement joins TRBV19 to TRBJ1-5, with 7 bases aligning to TRBD1. CDR1 and CDR2 from the germline V gene are LNHDA and SQIVND (reference sequence). CDR3 length equals 16 residues. V shed 3 bases and J 2 bases; nucleotides not matched to a gene: 7.

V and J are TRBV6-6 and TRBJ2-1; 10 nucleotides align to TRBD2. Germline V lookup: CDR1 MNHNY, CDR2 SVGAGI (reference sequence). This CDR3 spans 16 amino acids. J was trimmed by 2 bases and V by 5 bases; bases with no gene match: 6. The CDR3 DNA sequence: TGTGCCAGCAGTGGGAGGAGCGGGGGGGCCTACAATGAGCAGTTCTTC. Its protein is CASSGRSGGAYNEQFF.

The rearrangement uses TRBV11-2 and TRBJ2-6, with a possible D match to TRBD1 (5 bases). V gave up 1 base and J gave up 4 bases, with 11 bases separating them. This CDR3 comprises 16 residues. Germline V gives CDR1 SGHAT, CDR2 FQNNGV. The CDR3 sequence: CASSLVSGSGANVLTF. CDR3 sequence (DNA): TGTGCCAGCAGCTTAGTTTCAGGGTCCGGGGCCAACGTCCTGACTTTC.

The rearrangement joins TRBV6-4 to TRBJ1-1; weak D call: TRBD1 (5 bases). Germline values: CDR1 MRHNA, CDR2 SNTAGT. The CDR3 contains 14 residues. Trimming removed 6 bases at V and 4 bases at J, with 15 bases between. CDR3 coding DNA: TGTGCCAGCAGCTCCGGGACGAACCCCACTGAAGCTTTCTTT. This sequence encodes CASSSGTNPTEAFF.

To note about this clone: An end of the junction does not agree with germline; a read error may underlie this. The CDR3 coding sequence is TGTGCCAGCAGGGCCTATAATGAGCAGTTCTTC. This gives the protein CASRAYNEQFF. The chain uses TRBV6-6 and TRBJ2-1; D call uncertain. Germline values: CDR1 MNHNY, CDR2 SVGAGI (reference sequence). The length of the CDR3 is 11 residues.

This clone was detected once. CDR3 DNA: TGCGCCAGCAGCCCCGGGAGTGTTGGGAACACTGAAGCTTTCTTT. Amino acids: CASSPGSVGNTEAFF. The chain joins TRBV5-1 to TRBJ1-1; D gene ambiguous. CDR1 is SGHRS, CDR2 YFSETQ, per germline. Between the trimmed V and J ends, which lost 4 bases and 1 base, there was a span of 14 bases. CDR3 length: 15 amino acids.

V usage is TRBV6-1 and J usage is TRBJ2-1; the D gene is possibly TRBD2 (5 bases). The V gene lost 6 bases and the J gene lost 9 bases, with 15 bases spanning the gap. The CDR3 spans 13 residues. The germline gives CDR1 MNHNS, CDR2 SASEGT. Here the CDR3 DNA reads TGTGCCAGCAGCCCGGCCGTACTAGGTGAGCAGTTCTTC. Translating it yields CASSPAVLGEQFF.

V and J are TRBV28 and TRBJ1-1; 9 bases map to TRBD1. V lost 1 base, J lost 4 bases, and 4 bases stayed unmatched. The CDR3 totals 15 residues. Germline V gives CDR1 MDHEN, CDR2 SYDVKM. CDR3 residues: CASSLLTDRGTEAFF. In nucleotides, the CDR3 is TGTGCCAGCAGTTTATTAACGGACAGGGGCACTGAAGCTTTCTTT.

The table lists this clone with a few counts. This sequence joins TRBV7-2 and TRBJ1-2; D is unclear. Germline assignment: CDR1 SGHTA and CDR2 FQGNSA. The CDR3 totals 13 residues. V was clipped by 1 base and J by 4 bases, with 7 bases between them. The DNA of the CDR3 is TGTGCCAGCAGCTTAGTGAGGGCCTATGGCTACACCTTC. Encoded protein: CASSLVRAYGYTF.

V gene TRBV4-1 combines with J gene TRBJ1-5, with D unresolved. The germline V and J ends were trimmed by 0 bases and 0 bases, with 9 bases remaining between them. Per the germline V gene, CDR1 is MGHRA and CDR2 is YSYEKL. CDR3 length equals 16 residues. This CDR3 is CASSQDVGYSNQPQHF. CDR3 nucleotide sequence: TGCGCCAGCAGCCAAGATGTGGGTTATAGCAATCAGCCCCAGCATTTT.

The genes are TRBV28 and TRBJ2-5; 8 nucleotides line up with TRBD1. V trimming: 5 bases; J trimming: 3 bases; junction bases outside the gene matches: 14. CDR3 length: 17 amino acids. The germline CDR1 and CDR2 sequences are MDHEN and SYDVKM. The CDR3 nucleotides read TGTGCCAGCAGTCCTCTGGCCCACAGGGGGTTGAAAGAGACCCAGTACTTC. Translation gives CASSPLAHRGLKETQYF.

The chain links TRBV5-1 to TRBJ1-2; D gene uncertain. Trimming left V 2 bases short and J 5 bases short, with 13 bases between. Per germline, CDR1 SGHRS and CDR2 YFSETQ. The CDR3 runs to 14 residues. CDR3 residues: CASSFDTGPYGYTF. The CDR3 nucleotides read TGCGCCAGCAGCTTCGACACGGGCCCATATGGCTACACCTTC.

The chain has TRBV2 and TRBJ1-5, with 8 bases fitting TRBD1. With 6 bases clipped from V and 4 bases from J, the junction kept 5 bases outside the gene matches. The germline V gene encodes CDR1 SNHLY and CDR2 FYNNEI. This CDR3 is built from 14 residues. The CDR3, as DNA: TGTGCCAGCAGCGGACAGGGTGGGAATCAGCCCCAGCATTTT. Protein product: CASSGQGGNQPQHF.

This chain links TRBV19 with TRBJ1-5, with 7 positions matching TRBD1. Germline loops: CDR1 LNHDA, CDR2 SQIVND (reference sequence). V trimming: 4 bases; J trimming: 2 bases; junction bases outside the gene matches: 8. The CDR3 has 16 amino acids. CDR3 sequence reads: CASSTLQGRGNQPQHF. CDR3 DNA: TGTGCCAGTAGTACACTACAGGGGAGAGGCAATCAGCCCCAGCATTTT.